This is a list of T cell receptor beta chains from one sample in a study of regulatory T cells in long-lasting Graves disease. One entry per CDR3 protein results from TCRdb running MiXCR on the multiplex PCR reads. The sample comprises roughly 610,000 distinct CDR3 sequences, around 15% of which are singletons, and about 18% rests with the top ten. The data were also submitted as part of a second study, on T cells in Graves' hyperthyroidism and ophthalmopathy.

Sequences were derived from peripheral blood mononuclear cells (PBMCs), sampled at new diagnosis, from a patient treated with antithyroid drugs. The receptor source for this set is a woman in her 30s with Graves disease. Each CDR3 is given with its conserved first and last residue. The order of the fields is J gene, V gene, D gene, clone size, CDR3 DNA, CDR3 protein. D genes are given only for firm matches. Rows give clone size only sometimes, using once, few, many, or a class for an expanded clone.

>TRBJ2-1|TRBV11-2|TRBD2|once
TGTGCCAGCAGCGCTCGTAGCGGGATGAGGTCCGATGAGCAGTTCTTC
CASSARSGMRSDEQFF
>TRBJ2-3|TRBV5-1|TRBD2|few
TGCGCCAGCAGTTTCCAATTAGCGGGAGCGAGGACAGATACGCAGTATTTT
CASSFQLAGARTDTQYF
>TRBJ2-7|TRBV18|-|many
TGTGCCAGCTCGAACCGTTCCGAGCAGTACTTC
CASSNRSEQYF
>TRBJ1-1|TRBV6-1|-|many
TGTGCCAGCAGTGAAGCGCCCTCTCTCCGGGCTTTCTTT
CASSEAPSLRAFF
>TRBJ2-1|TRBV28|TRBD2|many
TGTGCCAGCAGTTCAGGGATTCTAGCGGGGATCTACAATGAGCAGTTCTTC
CASSSGILAGIYNEQFF
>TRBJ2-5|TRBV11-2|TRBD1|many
TGTGCCAGCAGTTTTGGGGGACAGACCGAGGAGACCCAGTACTTC
CASSFGGQTEETQYF
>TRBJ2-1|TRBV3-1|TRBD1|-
TGTGCCAGCAGCCAGGGCATGGACAGGGGAGACAATGAGCAGTTCTTC
CASSQGMDRGDNEQFF
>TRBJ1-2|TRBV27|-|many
TGTGCCAGCAGTTTATCGGGATCGTACTATGGCTACACCTTC
CASSLSGSYYGYTF
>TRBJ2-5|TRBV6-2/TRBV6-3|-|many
TGTGCCAGCAACCGAGAGACCCAGTACTTC
CASNRETQYF
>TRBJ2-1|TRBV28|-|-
TGTGCCAGCAGCTCAGCTTGGGACTCCAGATCGCAGTTCTTC
CASSSAWDSRSQFF
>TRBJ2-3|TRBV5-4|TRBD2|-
TGTGCCAGCAGACCCTGGGTAGCGGGGGGCACGGATACGCAGTATTTT
CASRPWVAGGTDTQYF
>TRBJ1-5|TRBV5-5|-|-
TGTGCCAGCGGCGACTCAGGGTTTCAGCCCCAGCATTTT
CASGDSGFQPQHF
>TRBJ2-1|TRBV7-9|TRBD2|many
TGTGCCAGCAGCCCAGGAAGGCGGGAGAGTGAGCAGTTCTTC
CASSPGRRESEQFF
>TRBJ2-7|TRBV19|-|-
TGTGCCACCGCTATCAGTAGATCCTACGAGCAGTACTTC
CATAISRSYEQYF
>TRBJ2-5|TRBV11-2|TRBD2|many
TGTGCCAGCAGCACCCTAGCGGGAGGAGGAGAGACCCAGTACTTC
CASSTLAGGGETQYF
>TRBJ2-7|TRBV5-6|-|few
TGTGCCAGCAGGGTCGGCAGGGGTCCACCCTACGAGCAGTACTTC
CASRVGRGPPYEQYF
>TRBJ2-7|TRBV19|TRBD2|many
TGTGCCAGTTCCGGGACTAGCGGATACGAGCAGTACTTC
CASSGTSGYEQYF
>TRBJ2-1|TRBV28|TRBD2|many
TGTGCCAGCAGTTTATTTACTAGCGGAGACAATGAGCAGTTCTTC
CASSLFTSGDNEQFF
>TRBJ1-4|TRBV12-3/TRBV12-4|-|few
TGTGCCAGCAGTTTCCGGGAGATTAATGAAAAACTGTTTTTT
CASSFREINEKLFF
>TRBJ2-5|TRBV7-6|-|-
TGTGCCAGCAGCCATGCTACAGGGCGAGAGACCCAGTACTTC
CASSHATGRETQYF
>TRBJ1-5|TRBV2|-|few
TGTGCCAGCAGCAACGAAGGGAAAAGAGGCAATCAGCCCCAGCATTTT
CASSNEGKRGNQPQHF
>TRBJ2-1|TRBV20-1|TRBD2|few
TGCAGTGCTAGAGGTTCGACTAGCGCGAGCTCCTACAATGAGCAGTTCTTC
CSARGSTSASSYNEQFF
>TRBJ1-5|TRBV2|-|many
TGTGCCAGCAGTGACACCCTACGGGGGCAGCCCCAGCATTTT
CASSDTLRGQPQHF
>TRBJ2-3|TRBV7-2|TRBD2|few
TGTGCCAGCAGCTTAGAAGGCGGGAGGGGTTGGTTTGATACGCAGTATTTT
CASSLEGGRGWFDTQYF
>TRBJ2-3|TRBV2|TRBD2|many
TGTGCCAGCAGTGAACCCCGGGAGGGCACAGATACGCAGTATTTT
CASSEPREGTDTQYF
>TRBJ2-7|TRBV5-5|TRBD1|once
TGTGCCAGCAGCCCGACAGGGGATTGGATCCACGCGCCTTACTTC
CASSPTGDWIHAPYF
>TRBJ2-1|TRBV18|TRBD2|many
TGTGCCAGCTCACCACCAGGCGGGAGAGGCAGTGAGCAGTTCTTC
CASSPPGGRGSEQFF
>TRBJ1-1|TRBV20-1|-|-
TGCAGTGCTAGTAACTCCCACCGGGCGAACACTGAAGCTTTCTTT
CSASNSHRANTEAFF
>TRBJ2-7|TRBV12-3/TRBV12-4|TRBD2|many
TGTGCCAGCAGCCCCCGGACTAGCGGCCTAGGGGCCTACGAGCAGTACTTC
CASSPRTSGLGAYEQYF
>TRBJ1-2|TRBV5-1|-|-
TGCGCCAGCAACCGGGACGGGGCTAACTATGGCTACACCTTC
CASNRDGANYGYTF
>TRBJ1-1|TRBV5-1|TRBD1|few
TGCGCCAGCAGCTTGACGGGTCAGGGGGGCACTGAAGCTTTCTTT
CASSLTGQGGTEAFF
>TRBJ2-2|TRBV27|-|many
TGTGCCAGCAGTTTTGGGCGACCCGGGGAGCTGTTTTTT
CASSFGRPGELFF
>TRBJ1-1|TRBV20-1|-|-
TGCAGTAATGATCAGATGAACACTGAAGCTTTCTTT
CSNDQMNTEAFF
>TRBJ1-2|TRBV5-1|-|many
TGCGCCAGCAGCCCCAGCGACAGGCACTATGGCTACACCTTC
CASSPSDRHYGYTF
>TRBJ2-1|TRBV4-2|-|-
TGTGCCAGCAGCCAAGAGGCGCTGGGGATAAATGAGCAGTTCTTC
CASSQEALGINEQFF
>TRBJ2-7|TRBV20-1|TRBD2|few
TGCAGTGCTAGTCTTGCTAGCGGGATTGCCGAGCAGTACTTC
CSASLASGIAEQYF
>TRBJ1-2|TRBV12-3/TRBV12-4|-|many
TGTGCCAGCAGTTTAGCGAACAGTCTATATGGCTACACCTTC
CASSLANSLYGYTF
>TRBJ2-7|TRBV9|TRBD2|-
TGTGCCAGCAGCGTGGCCCCTAGCGGGAGAGGGACCTACGAGCAGTACTTC
CASSVAPSGRGTYEQYF
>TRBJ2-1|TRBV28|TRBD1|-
TGTGCCAGCAGACAATTTGGGGGCAGGGGGACCTACAATGAGCAGTTCTTC
CASRQFGGRGTYNEQFF
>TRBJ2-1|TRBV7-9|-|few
TGTGCCAGCAGCTTAGCCGTTGATAGCGGACCTTACAATGAGCAGTTCTTC
CASSLAVDSGPYNEQFF
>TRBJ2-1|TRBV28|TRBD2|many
TGTGCCAGCAGGCGGGGGACTAGCGGGCTATACAATGAGCAGTTCTTC
CASRRGTSGLYNEQFF
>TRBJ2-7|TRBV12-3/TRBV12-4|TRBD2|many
TGTGCCAGCAATCTTTTGGGGGGGGACGAGCAGTACTTC
CASNLLGGDEQYF
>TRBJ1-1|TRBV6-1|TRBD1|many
TGTGCCAGCAGTGGAGGGGGCGAGGTCACTGAAGCTTTCTTT
CASSGGGEVTEAFF
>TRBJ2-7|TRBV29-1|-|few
TGCAGCGTTGAAGGTTTCAGGGCCGAGCAGTACTTC
CSVEGFRAEQYF